This T cell receptor beta chain was observed in a study of cytomegalovirus exposure and HLA in healthy donors (dated by TCRdb to about 2017). Regarding the research as a whole: In an earlier analysis of around 540 of the donors, 250 to 300 Gb of sequence data and 120 million or so unique TCR beta sequences from 150 million to 200 million T cells were reported. A separate validation cohort of approximately 130 different subjects was used in addition to the 666-subject first cohort. A later analysis re-analyzed previously published TCR beta repertoires from roughly 600 donors and added high-resolution HLA genotyping to study TCR occurrence patterns. Of the 300 to 500 genotyped donors, 75% to 85% were placed in the genetic ancestry cluster associated with self-reported Caucasian donors. Typing coverage varied by locus: roughly 620-640 donors for A, B, C, DRB1 and DQB1; roughly 560 for DQA1; 606 for DPA1; 450 to 480 for DPB1. An earlier analysis of fewer than 700 of the donors applied high-throughput TCR beta sequencing to assess whether each TCR beta V gene segment acted as functional or pseudogenic. Rather than drawing on any new phenotypic data, the later analysis identified candidate immune exposures from TCR beta sequences and the way those sequences occurred across donors. High-throughput TCR immunosequencing, statistical association of individual TCRs with disease status, and machine learning were combined to predict cytomegalovirus infection status. Donor age, sex, ethnicity and CMV serostatus were compiled together with the repertoire data. The study aimed to test whether cataloging public T cell receptors could reveal signatures of past pathogen exposure. Four to six DR-DQ haplotypes were handled as single units for association and clustering, since linkage in the cohort was strong. Approximately 310 gigabases of sequencing data and approximately 84 million unique TCR sequences were included in an early release covering about 620 HLA-typed donors. Class I and class II HLA loci were covered by the typing at four-digit resolution. Among over 350 genotyped donors of the cohort, an average of roughly 240,000 unique TCR beta nucleotide sequences were sequenced per donor, roughly a sixth of them non-productive. All discovery cohort repertoires had been generated using a single sequencing platform. The study profiled the T cell repertoires of hundreds of subjects by immunosequencing and related them to cytomegalovirus serostatus. A later genetic analysis used genome-wide SNP genotypes for about three fifths of the 666 donors, treating that subset as a discovery cohort.

Libraries came from the immunoSEQ multiplex PCR assay. For the multiplex PCR, a mixture combining 60 forward primers for TCR Vbeta segments and 13 reverse primers for TCR Jbeta segments was used. The CDR3 region of rearranged TCR beta genes was amplified from genomic DNA by a multiplex PCR assay. On the Illumina HiSeq System, the amplified TCR beta libraries were sequenced as 87-base-pair reads. Processing in the source paper ran as follows. In a later analysis, tens of millions of unique TCR beta chains were counted across the 650 to 750 repertoires, and roughly 11 million of these chains were shared by at least two donors. Raw reads were error-corrected and collapsed into unique sequences with a nearest-neighbor algorithm that merged closely related sequences to remove PCR and sequencing errors. Alignment of CDR3 sequences to IMGT reference sequences was used to assign V, D and J gene segments. Each retained sequence needed at least a six-nucleotide match to both a V gene segment and a J gene segment. A rearrangement counted as productive if the CDR3 had no stop codons and remained in frame with V and J, and every other rearrangement counted as non-productive. Following IMGT convention, CDR3 was defined as the stretch from the second conserved V-encoded cysteine to the conserved J-encoded phenylalanine. In an earlier analysis of around 600 of the donors, sequences lacking an unambiguous match to a single V gene segment were excluded. In an earlier analysis of approximately 560 of the donors, a V segment was called functional when productive rearrangements were above 56.7%, and segregating when the standard deviation between donors exceeded 5%. A statistical classification framework was built for diagnosing cytomegalovirus status from the catalog of TCR beta chain sequences. A later analysis assigned V and J genes by comparing TCR nucleotide sequences with IMGT/GENE-DB human TR gene sequences. Using the TCRdist pipeline, a later analysis assigned CDR3 sequences along with most-parsimonious VDJ recombination scenarios. In a later analysis, every TCR beta chain was defined by the combination of its CDR3 amino acid sequence and its V-gene family, and reads without a unique V-gene family were dropped. As a way to deal with suspected cross-contamination and a sequencing artifact, a later analysis dropped approximately 590 nucleotide sequences that were highly shared and had low generation probability. For each public chain, a later analysis derived a clonal expansion index from normalized ranks of inferred template counts within each repertoire. Generation probabilities in a later analysis came from a VDJ recombination model fitted to out-of-frame rearrangements, and those results were checked against IGoR. Hypergeometric tests were used in a later analysis to score TCR-TCR, TCR-HLA and TCR-CMV co-occurrence, with a repertoire-size bias correction applied to the TCR pairs. In a later analysis, false discovery rates were estimated by permuting HLA or CMV assignments 20 times. In a later analysis, co-occurring TCRs were grouped using DBSCAN, with TCRdist sequence similarity added in when clustering inside HLA-allele-positive subsets. Repertoires with fewer than 30,000 or more than 120,000 public chains, plus five repertoires with anomalous nucleotide sharing, were excluded from co-occurrence clustering. The immuneACCESS repertoire file appears here via TCRdb, limited to in-frame rearrangements. These files lack a portion of the clones; in checked studies, under half of the deficit traces to unresolved V genes, and the cause of the others is not known. The V and J calls and the clone size are those of that table, but D and trimming were determined from the DNA. Within this sample are under 200,000 clones, with around 81% of them counted one time only. The ten top clones hold around 5.7% of the sample.

The cohort was made up of roughly 670 healthy bone marrow donors. At the time of sampling, every cohort member was nominally healthy, though immune exposures that went unrecorded were likely present. The donor was CMV seronegative and belonged to the group of roughly 330 seronegative cohort members. A peripheral blood sample was provided by each donor, and peripheral blood mononuclear cells were used for TCR beta sequencing. Genomic DNA was extracted from the blood cell samples with the Qiagen DNeasy Blood Extraction Kit. Study-wide findings and limitations: The 87-base-pair reads could not distinguish some IMGT-functional V segments, including TRBV6-2 and TRBV6-3, so those segments were excluded. Because counts were too low, 15 to 20 rarely observed V segments, including chromosome 9 orphons, were excluded from the earlier analysis of around 640 of the donors. When HLA alleles, especially DR and DQ, strongly co-occurred, TCR associations were difficult to assign to individual alleles. Because HLA typing was missing for some donors at each locus, association tests included only the typed subset. The authors suggested that the approach could potentially be extended to other disease states and immunological phenotypes. Correlated functional status among segregating V segments might be attributable to linkage disequilibrium, but an unknown experimental factor could not be ruled out. For the cohort, immune exposure information was limited to CMV serostatus. In a later analysis, around 17,000 TCR beta sequences were associated with specific HLA alleles at a false discovery rate of 0.05. The study gave a list of some 150 TCR beta chains associated with cytomegalovirus. A later genetic analysis associated a missense DCLRE1C variant with V-gene and J-gene trimming of TCR beta chains, and an independent cohort replicated the association. A later analysis found that TCR association rates varied across HLA loci, with DRB1 alleles showing the most associated TCRs and HLA-C alleles the fewest. A further reported finding was that TCR beta sequences accurately predicted the HLA-A and HLA-B alleles for most subjects in the first cohort. The cohort was sequenced for TCR beta chains only, and without alpha or paired-chain data the features that could be detected were limited. Cytomegalovirus status was reported to be diagnosed by the classifier with high specificity and sensitivity in both the original and validation cohorts. In an earlier analysis of several hundred of the donors, most TCR beta V segments were observed in productive rearrangements about 87% or about 30% of the time, broadly matching IMGT annotations. Most CMV-associated TCR beta chains appeared to be HLA-restricted in a later analysis, and the HLA associations seemed to be driven largely by CMV exposure. The presence/absence analyses assumed that sequencing depth was roughly uniform across donors, and that assumption may not be true. Across donors, most TCR sequences were observed very rarely, whereas some public TCRs were present in many individuals. According to a later genetic analysis, donors in an Asian-associated ancestry cluster had fewer N-insertions in productive TCRs than the approximately 700-donor mean. Three of the identified cytomegalovirus-associated TCR beta chains were confirmed in vitro to be specific for cytomegalovirus antigens. According to a later analysis, parvovirus B19, influenza, CMV and Epstein-Barr virus appeared linked to several top co-occurrence clusters. Compared with equally common non-associated chains, HLA-associated TCR beta chains in a later analysis were more clonally expanded and had lower generation probabilities. A cluster of highly shared sequence variants was judged likely to be a technical artifact of the sequencing pipeline.

V ends up 6 bases short and J 2 bases short, with an unmatched junction base count of 1. From the cysteine through the phenylalanine, the CDR3 covers 13 amino acids. Left in the record is the CDR3 DNA by itself, 39 bases read in frame from the first base. In the germline V gene, CDR1 corresponds to SNHLY and CDR2 to FYNNEI. On this clone itself: This receptor's antigen is unknown. Base qualities were left out, and no much larger clone turns up one base away.

This TCR came from a man aged 35 to 55 in good health and CMV-seronegative. The chain links TRBV2 with TRBJ1-1; TRBD1 lines up with 9 middle nucleotides. Sequenced material: PBMCs. Read as DNA, the sequence is TGTGCCAGCAGGGGACAGGGAAACACTGAAGCTTTCTTT. Translation gives CASRGQGNTEAFF.